The source of this T cell receptor beta chain is a study of Graves' ophthalmopathy and Graves' hyperthyroidism. On the study more broadly: At initial diagnosis, peripheral blood was obtained, and this preceded any treatment.

TCR beta CDR3 regions were amplified from RNA transcripts. The first round was an RT-PCR with HTBI primers, and the second round was a multiplex PCR. TCRdb used MiXCR to reprocess the multiplex PCR reads, holding one entry per CDR3 protein. Of about half a million distinct CDR3 sequences detected, under 15% appear once; the ten largest clones hold 9.8%. Exclusion applied to patients with other autoimmune diseases, uncontrolled infections, pregnancy or lactation. This clonotype was counted at least ten times. Input material: blood. The TCR sequence derives from a woman in her 30s with Graves' ophthalmopathy.

CDR3 coding DNA: TGTGCCAGCAGCGATGGGCCGGGACAGGGTTATCGTGGCTACACCTTC. Encoded protein: CASSDGPGQGYRGYTF. The rearrangement links TRBV28 to TRBJ1-2; 9 bases match TRBD1. From germline, CDR1 is MDHEN and CDR2 SYDVKM. The CDR3 runs to 16 residues. With 6 bases clipped from V and 7 bases from J, the junction kept 15 bases outside the gene matches.